Listed below are T cell receptor beta chains from one sample, sequenced in a study of synovial regulatory T cells in juvenile arthritis. Clones were read by immunoSEQ multiplex PCR, and TCRdb kept only the in-frame ones, dropping some. Recorded for this sample: about 6,900 clones. The sample taken for sequencing was Treg cells from blood. The receptors shown here come from a donor younger than 35 with juvenile idiopathic arthritis. The CDR3 runs from the conserved cysteine through the conserved F or W. Clone size is shown for a subset of rows, as once, few, many or a class of expanded clone.

J | size | V | CDR3
TRBJ2-7 | . | TRBV28 | CASSLRFRQVSEQYF
TRBJ2-5 | . | TRBV4-2 | CASSLRTEETQYF
TRBJ1-4 | . | TRBV6-5 | CASSSLVGEEKLFF
TRBJ1-5 | . | TRBV2 | CASSDRTDNYSNQPQHF
TRBJ1-4 | . | TRBV20-1 | CSARTGKLFF
TRBJ2-1 | . | TRBV6-1 | CATRTGVNEQFF
TRBJ2-3 | . | TRBV6-7 | CASSGLAGVADTQYF
TRBJ1-6 | . | TRBV19 | CASSIRMDSPLHF
TRBJ2-4 | . | TRBV6-5 | CASTDRVAKNIQYF
TRBJ1-5 | . | TRBV15 | CATSREGLNQPQHF
TRBJ1-5 | . | TRBV28 | CANGDSLRNNQPQHF
TRBJ1-4 | . | TRBV7-8 | CASSLGGQGKKLFF
TRBJ2-3 | medium-sized | TRBV5-1 | CASTRSGGSTDTQYF
TRBJ1-5 | . | TRBV19 | CASRPRQDHQRPQHF
TRBJ2-5 | . | TRBV28 | CASSPRGQGRLRETQYF
TRBJ1-5 | . | TRBV7-8 | CASSTWAYSNQPQHF
TRBJ2-1 | . | TRBV7-8 | CASSFLQGLAENEQFF
TRBJ2-7 | . | TRBV5-1 | CASRAVLDVYEQYF
TRBJ2-5 | . | TRBV7-2 | CASSGDRAETQYF
TRBJ1-1 | . | TRBV5-5 | CASSLDILNTEAFF
TRBJ2-7 | . | TRBV6-1 | CASRGSGLASYEQYF
TRBJ1-5 | . | TRBV19 | CASSRNGAYQPQHF
TRBJ2-1 | . | TRBV9 | CASSVGGHDNEQFF
TRBJ2-7 | . | TRBV6-5 | CASSFTTDEQYF
TRBJ2-5 | . | TRBV29-1 | CSSTTPGLGETQYF
TRBJ1-1 | . | TRBV30 | CAWTRQGISGAFF
TRBJ2-2 | . | TRBV5-6 | CASSLRLAGELFF
TRBJ1-1 | . | TRBV5-4 | CASSLAGRTGKGTEAFF
TRBJ2-1 | . | TRBV15 | CATSREATLAGVNEQFF
TRBJ1-1 | . | TRBV10-3 | CAISEYQGAVTEAFF
TRBJ1-2 | . | TRBV28 | CASSFDRNYGYTF
TRBJ2-7 | . | TRBV5-6 | CASNFYSRDREAYEQYF
TRBJ2-7 | . | TRBV28 | CATLSGGSYEQYF
TRBJ1-2 | medium-sized | TRBV9 | CASSPRGEAYGYTF
TRBJ1-2 | . | TRBV6-1 | CASSESSADYGYTF
TRBJ2-1 | . | TRBV2 | CASTWGGLLYNEQFF
TRBJ1-2 | . | TRBV5-6 | CASSDGYGYTF
TRBJ1-2 | medium-sized | TRBV18 | CASSPPQGATNYGYTF
TRBJ1-2 | . | TRBV5-4 | CASRVPGQSAAGGYTF
TRBJ1-1 | . | TRBV29-1 | CSGAGGANTEAFF
TRBJ1-4 | . | TRBV6-1 | CASREVQGEKLFF
TRBJ2-3 | . | TRBV9 | CASSVEWDNTQYF
TRBJ1-4 | . | TRBV5-1 | CASSTTGTNEKLFF
TRBJ1-1 | . | TRBV28 | CASSSLPSGEAFF
TRBJ1-5 | . | TRBV7-8 | CASSLGGGQPQHF
TRBJ2-7 | . | TRBV7-3 | CASSFDLRGSYEQYF
TRBJ1-1 | . | TRBV7-9 | CASSLGMNTEAFF
TRBJ2-1 | . | TRBV19 | CASSISIISGRASYNEQFF
TRBJ2-7 | . | TRBV5-1 | CASSPLRTAYSYEQYF
TRBJ1-1 | . | TRBV7-9 | CASSPRGWGAQTEAFF
TRBJ1-1 | . | TRBV7-9 | CASSLFIDNTEAFF
TRBJ1-1 | . | TRBV11-2 | CASSRLTLLGGQGVAEAFF
TRBJ1-3 | . | TRBV28 | CASRGNTIYF